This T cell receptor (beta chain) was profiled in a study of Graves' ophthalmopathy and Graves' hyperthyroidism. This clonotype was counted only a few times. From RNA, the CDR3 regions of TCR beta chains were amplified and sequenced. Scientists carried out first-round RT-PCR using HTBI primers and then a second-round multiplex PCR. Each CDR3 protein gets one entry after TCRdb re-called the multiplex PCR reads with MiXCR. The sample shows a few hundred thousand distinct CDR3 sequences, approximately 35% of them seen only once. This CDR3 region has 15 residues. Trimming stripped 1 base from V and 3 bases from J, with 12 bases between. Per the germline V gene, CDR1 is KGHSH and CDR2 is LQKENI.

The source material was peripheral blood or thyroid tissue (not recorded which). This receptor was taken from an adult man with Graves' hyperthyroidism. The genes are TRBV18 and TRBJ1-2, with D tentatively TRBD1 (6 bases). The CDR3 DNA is TGTGCCAGCTCACCACTGTCCAGGGGAGACTATGGCTACACCTTC. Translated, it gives CASSPLSRGDYGYTF.